The 4 T cell receptor beta chains below all came from one sample that was sequenced in a study of PD-1 blockade in classical Hodgkin lymphoma. This table comes from immunoSEQ multiplex PCR, and its TCRdb copy is limited to in-frame clones, with some not included. The sample includes about 33,000 clones, approximately 65% of them seen just once. Time point of the sample: cycle 4 day 1 (C4D1), after about 6 weeks of nivolumab. Autologous stem cell transplantation was followed by relapse in every patient, and brentuximab vedotin exposure varied. The source material was peripheral blood mononuclear cells (PBMCs), sampled before the fourth cycle of nivolumab. Receptors originate from a human donor with classical Hodgkin lymphoma.

This clone is a singleton in its sample. The chain carries TRBV6-5 and TRBJ2-1, with TRBD2 identical over 8 bases. The CDR3 is made up of 15 amino acids. The germline CDR1 and CDR2 sequences are MNHEY and SVGAGI. V lost 5 bases, J lost 8 bases, and 11 bases stayed unmatched. CDR3: CASSPRGRLAHEQFF. In DNA form, the CDR3 reads TGTGCCAGCAGTCCGAGGGGTAGACTAGCGCATGAGCAGTTCTTC.

V and J are TRBV7-9 and TRBJ1-2; perhaps TRBD1 as D (5 bases). Germline V gene data show CDR1 as SEHNR and CDR2 as FQNEAQ (reference sequence). Deletions cut 6 bases from V and 1 base from J, with 15 bases between. The CDR3 is 15 residues long. CDR3 sequence reads: CASSLTDRLNYGYTF. The CDR3 nucleotides read TGTGCCAGCAGTTTAACTGACAGACTTAACTATGGCTACACCTTC.

V gene TRBV4-2 combines with J gene TRBJ1-5; 11 bases line up with TRBD1. The CDR3 is made up of 14 amino acids. V dropped 4 bases and J dropped 8; count of bases not matched to a gene: 4. Per germline, CDR1 LGHNA and CDR2 YNFKEQ. The CDR3 here is CASSRGQGEKPQHF. The CDR3 DNA sequence: TGTGCCAGCAGCCGGGGACAGGGGGAGAAGCCCCAGCATTTT.

The V call is TRBV2, the J call TRBJ2-1, with D possibly called TRBD1 or TRBD2 (5 bases each). This CDR3 has 13 residues. The V gene lost 3 bases and the J gene lost 9 bases, with 12 bases spanning the gap. CDR1 and CDR2 from the germline V gene are SNHLY and FYNNEI. The CDR3 is CASSEMGTPEQFF. In DNA, the CDR3 is TGTGCCAGCAGTGAGATGGGGACCCCTGAGCAGTTCTTC.